Included here is one TCR beta chain sequence, with context. Its antigen is unknown. Time point: week 23, last vaccination. All doses held 300 ug of mutant IDH1 20-mer peptide, with topical imiquimod. Donors harbored newly found WHO grade 3 or 4 IDH1-mutant, ATRX-lost astrocytomas. These data are taken from a study of a mutant IDH1 vaccine in newly diagnosed glioma. Overall study: Vaccines began 4-6 weeks after radiotherapy alone, or with temozolomide cycles.

Trimming shortened V by 2 bases and J by 7 bases, and 9 bases separated the two germline ends. Germline V gene data show CDR1 as MRHNA and CDR2 as SNTAGT. CDR3 size: 13 residues. Sequenced by immunoSEQ multiplex PCR; TCRdb stores in-frame clones only, minus some. The data hold 25,000 to 30,000 clones, with 65% to 85% observed a single time. Sequencing used PBMCs, obtained from a glioma patient whose treatment included an IDH1 peptide vaccine. This receptor was identified in a woman aged 18-29 years with glioma. V gene TRBV6-4 combines with J gene TRBJ1-5; D is unclear. DNA of the CDR3: TGTGCCAGCAGTGACACGGCCAAACAGCCCCAGCATTTT. Protein: CASSDTAKQPQHF.